Below are 18 T cell receptor beta chains sequenced from a single sample in a study of CD8+CD57+ T cells in acquired aplastic anemia. TCR beta VDJ and CDR3 profiles were obtained from a genomic DNA template. TCRdb used MiXCR to reprocess the reads, holding one entry per CDR3 protein. The table lists about 160,000 distinct CDR3 sequences, under 55% of them singletons. Those patients picked for sequencing had displayed CD8+CD57+ cell expansion on flow cytometry. The specimen was sorted CD4+, CD8+, or CD8+CD57+ T cells (not recorded which) from PBMCs. All receptors derive from a human donor with aplastic anemia.

In its sample, this clonotype was seen many times. The CDR3 loop reads CASTHDHSNQPQHF. The CDR3, as DNA: TGTGCCAGCACCCACGACCATAGCAATCAGCCCCAGCATTTT. This chain connects TRBV6-2 or TRBV6-3 to TRBJ1-5, with no clear D. Germline CDR1 MNHEY, CDR2 SVGEGT. The CDR3 covers 14 residues. V gave up 7 bases and J gave up 0 bases, with 10 bases separating them.

This clonotype was counted a few times. The chain links TRBV30 to TRBJ2-1; 7 nucleotides align to TRBD1. Germline assignment: CDR1 GTSNPN and CDR2 SVGIG (reference sequence). The CDR3 spans 14 residues. V trimming: 1 base; J trimming: 8 bases; junction bases outside the gene matches: 8. The CDR3 DNA reads TGTGCCTGGAGTGCAGGGGGACCCCCCCATGAGCAGTTCTTC. Translated: CAWSAGGPPHEQFF.

This clonotype was seen a few times. The chain uses TRBV6-5 and TRBJ2-7; the match to TRBD1 covers 7 bases. Germline values: CDR1 MNHEY, CDR2 SVGAGI. V shed 4 bases, J shed 2 bases, and the junction held 2 bases outside the gene matches. This CDR3 has 13 amino acids. DNA of the CDR3: TGTGCCAGCAGTTCGCAGGGGGCCTACGAGCAGTACTTC. Encoded protein: CASSSQGAYEQYF.

This clonotype was found a few times. The CDR3 sequence: CAISGPADRDGGYTF. CDR3 nucleotide sequence: TGTGCCATCAGCGGACCGGCGGACAGGGATGGAGGCTACACCTTC. The gene calls are TRBV10-3 and TRBJ1-2; TRBD1 aligns across 8 bases. The V gene's germline CDR1 is ENHRY and CDR2 SYGVKD. This CDR3 comprises 15 residues. J was trimmed by 8 bases and V by 6 bases; bases with no gene match: 14.

The chain links TRBV20-1 to TRBJ2-3, with 12 nucleotides matching TRBD2. Trimming at V came to 3 bases and at J to 3 bases, leaving 7 bases not matched to a gene. The length of the CDR3 is 16 residues. Germline-derived CDR1 and CDR2 are DFQATT and SNEGSKA (reference sequence). This CDR3 reads CSASPTSGRPTDTQYF. The CDR3 DNA reads TGCAGTGCTAGCCCGACTAGCGGGAGACCGACAGATACGCAGTATTTT.

This clonotype was picked up a small number of times. The chain joins TRBV6-4 to TRBJ2-1; TRBD2 matches 9 bases. This CDR3 region has 16 residues. The V and J ends lost 2 bases and 1 base, in that order; junction bases with no gene match: 3. Germline values: CDR1 MRHNA, CDR2 SNTAGT. The CDR3 coding sequence is TGTGCCAGCAGTGACCCTAGCGGGATATCCTACAATGAGCAGTTCTTC. This codes for CASSDPSGISYNEQFF.

This clonotype was seen repeatedly, ten times or more. This chain joins TRBV12-3 or TRBV12-4 and TRBJ2-1, with 11 bases aligning to TRBD2. This CDR3 region has 18 residues. Trimming took 1 base from V and 8 from J; bases not matched to a gene: 13. Here the CDR3 DNA reads TGTGCCAGCAGTTTAGGTTCTCGTGTGACTAGCGGGAAGTATGAGCAGTTCTTC. Its protein product is CASSLGSRVTSGKYEQFF.

This chain connects TRBV24-1 to TRBJ1-2, with D maybe TRBD1 (6 bases). Trimming shortened V by 4 bases and J by 8 bases, and 16 bases separated the two germline ends. Germline lookup yields CDR1 KGHDR and CDR2 SFDVKD. The CDR3 is 14 amino acids. CDR3 nucleotide sequence: TGTGCCACCAGTGACGAAGTGACAGGTGCCGGCTACACCTTC. Protein: CATSDEVTGAGYTF.

This clonotype has a single count. V usage is TRBV11-2 and J usage is TRBJ2-1; 12 positions agree with TRBD2. The CDR3 covers 18 residues. In germline, CDR1 is SGHAT, CDR2 FQNNGV. V dropped 1 base and J dropped 7; count of bases not matched to a gene: 11. The CDR3 nucleotides read TGTGCCAGCAGCTTAGGACGTCTAGCGGGGGGGCCGGGGAATGAGCAGTTCTTC. Translated, it gives CASSLGRLAGGPGNEQFF.

This clonotype was observed many times. V gene TRBV3-1 combines with J gene TRBJ2-7; D is possibly TRBD1 (6 bases). This CDR3 has 14 amino acids. V shed 2 bases and J shed 4 bases, with 12 bases lying between them. CDR1 and CDR2 from the germline V gene are LGHDT and YNNKEL (reference sequence). CDR3 nucleotides: TGTGCCAGCAGCCAAAAACAGGGCCTTTACGAGCAGTACTTC. Translation: CASSQKQGLYEQYF.

The chain has TRBV29-1 and TRBJ1-2, with unresolved D. CDR3 length equals 14 residues. From germline, CDR1 is SQVTM and CDR2 ANQGSEA. V lost 6 bases, J lost 4 bases, and 18 bases lay in between. In DNA, the CDR3 is TGCAGCGTCCAAGCGCCTCCCGACCCCTATGGCTACACCTTC. Its translation is CSVQAPPDPYGYTF.

The genes are TRBV10-3 and TRBJ2-7; possibly TRBD1 for D (5 bases). V lost 2 bases and J 7 bases, leaving 15 bases between the germline ends. This CDR3 has 14 residues. Germline CDR1 is ENHRY and CDR2 is SYGVKD. CDR3 in DNA: TGTGCCATCAGTGAGGCGAACGGAGCAGGGGAGCAGTACTTC. Protein sequence: CAISEANGAGEQYF.

Only a few counts were recorded for this clonotype. The chain employs TRBV12-5 and TRBJ1-4; D gene uncertain. V lost 6 bases to trimming and J lost 7 bases, with 12 bases between them. The CDR3 runs to 13 residues. Germline CDR1 LGHNT, CDR2 FRNRAP. CDR3 coding DNA: TGTGCTAGTGGCCCCGGAACGAGTGAAAAACTGTTTTTT. Amino acids: CASGPGTSEKLFF.

The chain combines TRBV15 with TRBJ1-6; D gene ambiguous. V shed 0 bases and J shed 7 bases, with 10 bases lying between them. CDR1 is LNHNV, CDR2 YYDKDF, per germline (reference sequence). CDR3 size: 15 residues. The CDR3 DNA is TGTGCCACCAGCAGAGATTTGAGTGGGAATTCACCCCTCCACTTT. Residues: CATSRDLSGNSPLHF.

This chain connects TRBV29-1 to TRBJ1-2; D is unresolved. Looked up from germline, CDR1 is SQVTM and CDR2 is ANQGSEA. The CDR3 spans 14 residues. V was pared by 3 bases and J by 8 bases, with 19 bases between. The CDR3 reads CSVDPVGVIWGYTF. The CDR3 DNA reads as TGCAGCGTTGACCCCGTAGGCGTGATTTGGGGCTACACCTTC.

This clonotype was picked up a small number of times. The rearrangement joins TRBV7-6 to TRBJ2-7, with 9 bases that match TRBD2. Germline V gene sequence: CDR1 SGHVS, CDR2 FNYEAQ. V lost 4 bases and J lost 1; bases outside the gene matches: 2. CDR3 length: 14 residues. The CDR3 DNA sequence: TGTGCCAGCAGCTCACTAGCGGGTTCCTACGAGCAGTACTTC. This sequence encodes CASSSLAGSYEQYF.

The chain has TRBV15 and TRBJ1-6, with 7 bases that match TRBD1. The CDR3 extends over 14 amino acids. V gave up 6 bases and J gave up 9 bases; unmatched junction bases: 8. Germline V gene lookup returns CDR1 LNHNV and CDR2 YYDKDF (reference sequence). The CDR3 sequence is CATRGGTEGSPLHF. CDR3 bases: TGTGCCACCAGAGGGGGGACAGAGGGTTCACCCCTCCACTTT.

The table lists this clonotype with many counts. The rearrangement links TRBV11-3 to TRBJ2-7; TRBD2 agrees at 8 bases. This CDR3 region has 13 residues. CDR1 and CDR2 (germline): SGHNT, YENEEA. V shed 6 bases, J shed 2 bases, and the junction held 3 bases outside the gene matches. DNA of the CDR3: TGTGCCAGCAGTCTTAGCGGGACCTACGAGCAGTACTTC. This translates into CASSLSGTYEQYF.